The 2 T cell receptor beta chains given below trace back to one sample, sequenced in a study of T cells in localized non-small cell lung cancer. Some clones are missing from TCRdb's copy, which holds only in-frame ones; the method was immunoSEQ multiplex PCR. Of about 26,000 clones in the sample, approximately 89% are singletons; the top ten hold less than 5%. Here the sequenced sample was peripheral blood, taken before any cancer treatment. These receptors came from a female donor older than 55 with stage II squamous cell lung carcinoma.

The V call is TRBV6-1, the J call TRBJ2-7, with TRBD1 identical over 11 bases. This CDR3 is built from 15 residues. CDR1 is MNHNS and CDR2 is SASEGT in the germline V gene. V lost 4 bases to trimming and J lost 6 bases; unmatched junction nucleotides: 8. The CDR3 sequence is CASSAGTGGLGEQYF. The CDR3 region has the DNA TGTGCCAGCAGTGCGGGGACAGGGGGTCTAGGCGAGCAGTACTTC.

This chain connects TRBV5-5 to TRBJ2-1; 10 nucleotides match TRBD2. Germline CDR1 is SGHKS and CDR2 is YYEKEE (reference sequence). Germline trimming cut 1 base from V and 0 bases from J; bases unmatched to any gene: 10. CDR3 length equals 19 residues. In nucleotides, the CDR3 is TGTGCCAGCAGCTTGTTGGCTAGCGGGGGACCCAGCTCCTACAATGAGCAGTTCTTC. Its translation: CASSLLASGGPSSYNEQFF.